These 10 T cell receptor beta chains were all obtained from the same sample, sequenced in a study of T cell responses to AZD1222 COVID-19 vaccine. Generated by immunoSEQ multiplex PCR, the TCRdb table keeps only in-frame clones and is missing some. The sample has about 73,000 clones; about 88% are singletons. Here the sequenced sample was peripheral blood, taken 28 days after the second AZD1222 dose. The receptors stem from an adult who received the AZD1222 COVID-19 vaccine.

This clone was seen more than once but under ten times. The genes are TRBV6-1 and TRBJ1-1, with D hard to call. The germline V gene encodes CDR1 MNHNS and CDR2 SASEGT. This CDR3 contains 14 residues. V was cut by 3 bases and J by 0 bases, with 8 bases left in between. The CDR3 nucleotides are TGTGCCAGCAGTGAGTCTGACTTGAACACTGAAGCTTTCTTT. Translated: CASSESDLNTEAFF.

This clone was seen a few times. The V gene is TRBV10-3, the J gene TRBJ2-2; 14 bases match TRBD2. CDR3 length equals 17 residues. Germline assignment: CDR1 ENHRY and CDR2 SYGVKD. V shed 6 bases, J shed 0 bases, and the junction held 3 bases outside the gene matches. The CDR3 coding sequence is TGTGCCATCAGAGAGGGACTAGCGGGAGCGAACACCGGGGAGCTGTTTTTT. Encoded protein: CAIREGLAGANTGELFF.

The CDR3 is CASRSGGGGNQPQHF. For the CDR3, the DNA is TGTGCCAGCAGATCCGGAGGGGGGGGGAATCAGCCCCAGCATTTT. V and J are TRBV25-1 and TRBJ1-5; maybe TRBD1 (6 bases). Germline V gene sequence: CDR1 MGHDK, CDR2 SYGVNS. The CDR3 runs 15 residues. V lost 6 bases and J 4 bases, leaving 16 bases between the germline ends.

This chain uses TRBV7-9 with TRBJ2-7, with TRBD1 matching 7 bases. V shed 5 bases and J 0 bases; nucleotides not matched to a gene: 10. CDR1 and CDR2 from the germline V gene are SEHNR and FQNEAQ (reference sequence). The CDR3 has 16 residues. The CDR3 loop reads CASSENRGTSSYEQYF. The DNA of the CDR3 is TGTGCCAGCAGCGAAAACAGGGGAACTAGCTCCTACGAGCAGTACTTC.

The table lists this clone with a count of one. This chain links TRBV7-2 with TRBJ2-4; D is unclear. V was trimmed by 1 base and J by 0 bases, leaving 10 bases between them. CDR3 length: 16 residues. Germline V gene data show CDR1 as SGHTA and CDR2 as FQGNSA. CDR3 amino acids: CASSLVGSEAKNIQYF. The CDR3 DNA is TGTGCCAGCAGCTTAGTTGGGTCAGAAGCCAAAAACATTCAGTACTTC.

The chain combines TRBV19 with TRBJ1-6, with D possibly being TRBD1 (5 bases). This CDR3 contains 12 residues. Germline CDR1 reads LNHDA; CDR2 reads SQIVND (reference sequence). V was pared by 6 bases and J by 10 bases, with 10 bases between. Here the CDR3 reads CASSQWGSPLHF. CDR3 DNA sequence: TGTGCCAGTAGCCAATGGGGGTCACCCCTCCACTTT.

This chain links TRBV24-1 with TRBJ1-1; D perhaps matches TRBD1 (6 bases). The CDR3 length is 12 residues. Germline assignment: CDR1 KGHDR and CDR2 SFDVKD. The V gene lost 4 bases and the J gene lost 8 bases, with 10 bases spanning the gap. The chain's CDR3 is CATSDAGTEAFF. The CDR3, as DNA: TGTGCCACCAGTGACGCCGGGACAGAAGCTTTCTTT.

The CDR3 loop is CASSTVRQGRGYTF. DNA for the CDR3: TGTGCCAGCAGCACCGTTCGACAGGGAAGAGGCTACACCTTC. V usage is TRBV3-1 (or the pseudogene TRBV3-2) and J usage is TRBJ1-2, with 7 bases that match TRBD1. V dropped 5 bases and J dropped 8; count of bases not matched to a gene: 11. In germline, CDR1 is LGHDT, CDR2 YNNKEL (reference sequence). This CDR3 spans 14 amino acids.

The CDR3 region has the DNA TGTGCCAGCAGTTCCGGGGACAACTATGGCTACACCTTC. It codes for CASSSGDNYGYTF. The chain links TRBV28 to TRBJ1-2, with D maybe TRBD1 (5 bases). This CDR3 contains 13 residues. Trimming took off 4 bases at V and 2 bases at J, with 8 bases between the two ends. Germline V gene lookup returns CDR1 MDHEN and CDR2 SYDVKM.

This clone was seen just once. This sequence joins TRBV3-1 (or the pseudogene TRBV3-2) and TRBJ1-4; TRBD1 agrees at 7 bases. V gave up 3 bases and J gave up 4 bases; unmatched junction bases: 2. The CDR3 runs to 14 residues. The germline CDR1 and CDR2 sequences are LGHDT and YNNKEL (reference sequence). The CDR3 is CASSQDRYNEKLFF. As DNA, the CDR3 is TGTGCCAGCAGCCAGGACAGGTATAATGAAAAACTGTTTTTT.